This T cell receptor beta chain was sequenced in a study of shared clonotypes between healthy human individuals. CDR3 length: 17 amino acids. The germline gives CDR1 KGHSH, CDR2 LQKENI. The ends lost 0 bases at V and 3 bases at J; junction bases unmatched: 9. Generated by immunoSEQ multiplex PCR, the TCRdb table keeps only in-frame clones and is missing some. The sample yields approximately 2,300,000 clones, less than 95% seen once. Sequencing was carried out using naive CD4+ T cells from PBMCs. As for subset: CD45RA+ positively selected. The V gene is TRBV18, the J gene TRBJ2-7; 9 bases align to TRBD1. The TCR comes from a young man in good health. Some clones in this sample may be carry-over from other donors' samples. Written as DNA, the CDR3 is TGTGCCAGCTCACCACCTGGATCGACAGGGGGTATCTACGAGCAGTACTTC. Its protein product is CASSPPGSTGGIYEQYF.